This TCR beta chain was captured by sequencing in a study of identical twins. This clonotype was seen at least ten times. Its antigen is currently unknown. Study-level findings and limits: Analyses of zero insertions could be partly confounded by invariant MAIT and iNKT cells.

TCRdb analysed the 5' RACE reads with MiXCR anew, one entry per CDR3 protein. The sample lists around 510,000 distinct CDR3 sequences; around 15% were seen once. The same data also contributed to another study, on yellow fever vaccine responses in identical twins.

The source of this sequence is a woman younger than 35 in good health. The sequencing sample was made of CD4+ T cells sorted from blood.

The CDR3, as DNA: TGTGCCTCGGGACTAGGTGGCTACGAGCAGTACTTC. This codes for CASGLGGYEQYF. The chain is built from TRBV10-3 and TRBJ2-7, with 8 bases matching TRBD2. Germline CDR1 reads ENHRY; CDR2 reads SYGVKD. The CDR3 consists of 12 residues. V dropped 11 bases and J dropped 3; count of bases not matched to a gene: 6.